This TCR beta chain emerged from a study of T cells in Graves' hyperthyroidism and ophthalmopathy (dated by TCRdb to between 2018 and 2021). The study in broad terms: Peripheral blood was sampled at the time of initial diagnosis, prior to any treatment. A discovery cohort of roughly 96 patients, about 40 with Graves' ophthalmopathy and roughly 59 with stable Graves' hyperthyroidism, was used to find distinguishing TCR V-J signatures. Once sampling was done, hyperthyroidism patients were given methimazole at a starting dose of 30 mg daily, whereas ophthalmopathy patients were given high-dose intravenous methylprednisolone. The roughly 94 discovery patients were randomly split 7:3 into training and test sets. The paper reports TCR Vbeta CDR3 sequencing of 135 peripheral blood samples: fewer than 50 ophthalmopathy, approximately 74 hyperthyroidism and around 17 progressor patients. Prospective prediction of ophthalmopathy was tested in an independent validation cohort of 18 to 20 hyperthyroidism patients and 17 patients who later progressed to ophthalmopathy. Thyroid tissue and blood T-cell repertoires from over 5 Graves' hyperthyroidism patients were also compared in the study.

The CDR3 has 14 amino acids, counting the end cysteine and phenylalanine. Only CDR3 DNA is held: 42 bases, read in frame from base 1. Reading the germline V gene (reference sequence) gives CDR1 DFQATT and CDR2 SNEGSKA. V ends up 5 bases short and J 2 bases short, with an unmatched junction base count of 3. The sample holds one count of this clonotype. Its antigen remains unidentified. Per-base quality was not reported, and no clone a single base away is much larger than it. One read yields weak evidence. Stable Graves' hyperthyroidism was defined as the absence of progression to ophthalmopathy over 18 months of follow-up. The hyperthyroidism patients were between 18 and 65 years old and newly diagnosed, with a disease duration of less than 2 months. Patients with uncontrolled infections, other autoimmune diseases, pregnancy or lactation were excluded. Diagnoses relied on clinical symptoms, serum thyroxine and TRAb, thyroid ultrasound and orbital computed tomography. Ficoll-Paque density gradient centrifugation was used to isolate PBMCs from about 9.4 ml of fresh peripheral blood. Total RNA was extracted using Trizol reagent, and RNA quality was assessed on an Agilent 2100 Bioanalyzer.

The TCR beta CDR3 regions were amplified from RNA transcripts. For the first round of RT-PCR on the TCR CDR3, the HTBI primer set was used together with the Qiagen OneStep RT-PCR kit. Libraries were constructed in a second round of multiplex PCR, after which size selection and purification were performed. Sequencing of the libraries was done on an Illumina HiSeq2000 using paired-end 100 bp reads. The study's own analysis went as follows. Raw data were processed with SOAPnuke, discarding reads with adapters, uncalled bases, mean Phred below 15, or no exact constant-primer or identifier match. High-quality paired reads were merged using COPE v1.2.5, and each unique nucleotide sequence was defined as a clonotype. MiTCR v1.1 was used to align the clonotypes against IMGT TRBV, TRBD and TRBJ reference segments. Analysis was restricted to V-J combinations with a frequency above 0.0001, which covered about 99% of repertoires. A TCS score was defined as the ratio of F50 (clonal expansion) to E x V (chaos), with BLOSUM62-based TCRdist applied between CDR3 peptides within each V-J. Welch's t-statistics and random forest reduced several hundred V-J features to 10 to 15, which were used in a naive Bayes classifier (R e1071). TCRdb passed the public sequencing reads through fastp at Q25 and MiXCR, retaining productive beta sequences. Every entry covers one CDR3 protein and lists the most common genes and DNA from its rows. These V and J calls originate from TCRdb's pipeline instead of the authors' own analysis. The sample table lists 650,000 to 750,000 distinct CDR3 sequences, roughly 15% of them with a count of one. The ten biggest clones cover roughly 10% of the sample.

Results the study describes overall, beyond this receptor: Most expanded thyroid clonotypes (frequency above 0.001) were also found in blood, which suggests that blood repertoires may mirror thyroid immune responses. A 13 V-J signature model separated ophthalmopathy from stable hyperthyroidism, with approximately 87% sensitivity and approximately 81% specificity in cross-validation and 80%/75% in testing. No statistical method was used to fix the sample size in advance, and group allocation was not hidden from the investigators. In validation, progression to ophthalmopathy was predicted by the model with nearly 71% sensitivity and 72% to 80% specificity, a median of approximately 6.5 months before onset.

This TCR came from a woman younger than 30 with Graves' hyperthyroidism. The V and J segments used are TRBV20-1 and TRBJ2-3; TRBD2 aligns with 11 central bases. The specimen sequenced was blood. The CDR3 protein sequence reads: CSAETSGATDTQYF. The sequenced DNA is TGCAGTGCTGAGACTAGCGGGGCCACAGATACGCAGTATTTT.